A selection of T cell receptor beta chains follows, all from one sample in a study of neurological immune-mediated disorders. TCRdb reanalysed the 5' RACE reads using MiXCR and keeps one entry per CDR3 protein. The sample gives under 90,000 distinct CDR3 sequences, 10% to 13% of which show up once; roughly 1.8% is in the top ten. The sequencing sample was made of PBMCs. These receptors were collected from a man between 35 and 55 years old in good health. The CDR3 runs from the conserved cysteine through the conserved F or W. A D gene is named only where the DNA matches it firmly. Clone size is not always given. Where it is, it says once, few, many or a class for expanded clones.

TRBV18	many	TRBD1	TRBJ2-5	CASSADREPAKETQYF	TGTGCCAGCTCAGCGGACAGGGAACCCGCCAAGGAGACCCAGTACTTC
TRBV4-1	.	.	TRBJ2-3	CASSQDRVPTDTQYF	TGCGCCAGCAGCCAAGATAGGGTTCCTACAGATACGCAGTATTTT
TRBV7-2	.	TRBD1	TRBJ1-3	CASSSTGNSGNTIYF	TGTGCCAGCAGCTCGACAGGGAACTCTGGAAACACCATATATTTT
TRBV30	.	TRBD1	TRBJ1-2	CAWGTGLVYGYTF	TGTGCCTGGGGGACAGGGCTCGTCTATGGCTACACCTTC
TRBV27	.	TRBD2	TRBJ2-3	CASSLAGVWDTQYF	TGTGCCAGCAGTCTAGCGGGGGTTTGGGATACGCAGTATTTT
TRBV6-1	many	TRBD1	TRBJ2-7	CASSRDRAYEQYF	TGTGCCAGCAGCCGGGACAGGGCCTACGAGCAGTACTTC
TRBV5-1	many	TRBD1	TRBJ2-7	CASSYGQGEQYF	TGCGCCAGCAGCTACGGACAGGGCGAGCAGTACTTC
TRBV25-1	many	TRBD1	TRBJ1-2	CASSVTGEVYGYTF	TGTGCCAGCAGTGTGACAGGGGAGGTCTATGGCTACACCTTC
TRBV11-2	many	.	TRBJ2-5	CASSRRPGQETQYF	TGTGCCAGCAGCCGACGCCCAGGGCAAGAGACCCAGTACTTC
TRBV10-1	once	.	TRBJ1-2	CASSAGTPYGYTF	TGCGCCAGCAGTGCCGGGACCCCCTATGGCTACACCTTC
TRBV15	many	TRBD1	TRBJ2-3	CATSTGTGNGWSTDTQYF	TGTGCCACCAGCACCGGGACAGGGAACGGATGGAGCACAGATACGCAGTATTTT
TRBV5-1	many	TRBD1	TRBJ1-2	CASSLRPPGTGFDYGYTF	TGCGCCAGCAGCTTAAGGCCCCCCGGGACAGGGTTTGACTATGGCTACACCTTC
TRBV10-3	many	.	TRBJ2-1	CAISEATGDEQFF	TGTGCCATCAGTGAGGCTACAGGCGATGAGCAGTTCTTC
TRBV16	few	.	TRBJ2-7	CASSRRGLGEQYF	TGTGCCAGCAGCCGGAGGGGGTTAGGGGAGCAGTACTTC
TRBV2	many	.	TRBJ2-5	CASSDRLLTQYF	TGTGCCAGCAGTGATCGTCTTCTTACCCAGTACTTC
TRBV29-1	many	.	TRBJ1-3	CSVETGNGNTIYF	TGCAGCGTTGAAACTGGTAATGGAAACACCATATATTTT
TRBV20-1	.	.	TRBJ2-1	CSADSLMQVQSSYNEQFF	TGCAGTGCTGATTCCCTGATGCAGGTCCAGAGCTCCTACAATGAGCAGTTCTTC
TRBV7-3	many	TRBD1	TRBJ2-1	CASSPWGQGALSYNEQFF	TGTGCCAGCAGCCCCTGGGGACAGGGGGCCCTCTCCTACAATGAGCAGTTCTTC
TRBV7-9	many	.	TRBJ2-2	CASHEGELFF	TGTGCCAGCCACGAAGGGGAGCTGTTTTTT
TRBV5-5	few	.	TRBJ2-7	CASSFGAREPSYEQYF	TGTGCCAGCAGCTTCGGGGCAAGGGAACCCTCCTACGAGCAGTACTTC
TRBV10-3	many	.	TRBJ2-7	CAISESARRGPYEQYF	TGTGCCATCAGTGAGTCGGCTAGGAGGGGGCCTTACGAGCAGTACTTC
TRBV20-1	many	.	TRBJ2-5	CSATLAETQYF	TGCAGTGCTACTCTAGCGGAGACCCAGTACTTC
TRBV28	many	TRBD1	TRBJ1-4	CASSFGQGATNEKLFF	TGTGCCAGCAGCTTCGGACAGGGGGCAACTAATGAAAAACTGTTTTTT
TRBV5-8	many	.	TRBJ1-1	CASSFLESSEAFF	TGTGCCAGCAGCTTCTTGGAGTCTTCTGAAGCTTTCTTT
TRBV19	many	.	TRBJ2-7	CASSIEMNYEQYF	TGTGCCAGTAGTATTGAGATGAACTACGAGCAGTACTTC
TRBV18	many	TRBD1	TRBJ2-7	CASSPLGTETYEQYF	TGTGCCAGCTCACCCCTGGGGACAGAGACCTACGAGCAGTACTTC
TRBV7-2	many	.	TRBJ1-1	CASSLDRLHTEAFF	TGTGCCAGCAGCTTAGACAGATTACACACTGAAGCTTTCTTT
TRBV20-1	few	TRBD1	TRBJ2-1	CSAPGQVVGEQFF	TGCAGTGCCCCGGGACAGGTAGTTGGTGAGCAGTTCTTC
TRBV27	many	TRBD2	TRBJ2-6	CASKGLAGFSGANVLTF	TGTGCCAGCAAAGGACTAGCGGGTTTCTCTGGGGCCAACGTCCTGACTTTC